The 2 T cell receptor beta chains in this list originate from one sample, sequenced in a study of T cell repertoires in ileal Crohn's disease. Sequencing was performed with immunoSEQ multiplex PCR; in TCRdb, only in-frame clones are kept and a portion is missing. The sample comprises over 3,500 clones, 70% to 80% of which are singletons, and 16% rests with the top ten. Input material: ileal tissue. The receptor set was obtained from an adult with Crohn's disease.

This clone was recorded only once. V and J are TRBV21-1 and TRBJ2-5; the table's D call, TRBD2, was not checked against the DNA. TRBV21-1 is assigned pseudogene status. The CDR3 totals 18 residues. CDR3 coding DNA: TGTGCCAGCAGCTCACAAAGACCCTTAGCCGGCCTAAAGGAGACCCAGTACTTC. Residues: CASSSQRPLAGLKETQYF.

The chain combines TRBV29-1 with TRBJ2-7; D might be TRBD1 (7 bases). Deletions cut 2 bases from V and 4 bases from J, with 12 bases between. Germline lookup yields CDR1 SQVTM and CDR2 ANQGSEA. The CDR3 consists of 13 residues. CDR3 DNA sequence: TGCAGCGTTGAACGCGGGACAGAATACGAGCAGTACTTC. It translates to CSVERGTEYEQYF.